The subject of this entry is one TCR beta chain. This clonotype has at least ten counts. The antigen it recognizes is unknown. No much larger clonotype is one base removed from it; base qualities were not supplied. This sample stems from a study of T cell repertoires in cytomegalovirus infection (dated by TCRdb to between 2018 and 2021). Regarding the research as a whole: Donor HLA type was relevant to the analysis, because carriage of CMV infection together with the matching HLA type was indicated by public TCR beta signatures.

Reads for this sample came from an Illumina HiSeq 1500. In TCRdb, the public reads were trimmed at Q25 with fastp and aligned with MiXCR, with productive beta chains retained. All rows with the same CDR3 protein become a single entry with the most common DNA and genes. The sample includes about 300,000 distinct CDR3 sequences, with 25% observed a single time. The top ten hold more than 11% of the sample. V is shortened by 5 bases, J by 3 bases, and the region joining them spans 11 bases. Taken from the germline V gene, the CDR1 and CDR2 loops are SGHTA and FQGNSA. Counted from cysteine to phenylalanine, this CDR3 has 14 amino acids. The retained sequence is limited to the CDR3, 42 bases, with the frame set at the first base. Study-wide conclusions, independent of this receptor: Carriers of CMV infection plus the relevant HLA type were discriminated by the cumulative frequency of public TCR beta family members in the study cohort and in an independent roughly 400-donor cohort. The ex vivo response was dominated by HLA-C-restricted CMV-specific TCR beta clonotypes, which also provided the single most frequent clonotype in two of eight donors.

The source is a human donor in good health (CMV status not recorded). Some clones in this sample may be carry-over from other donors' samples. The sequenced material came from PBMCs. The chain is assembled from TRBV7-2 and TRBJ2-1; the D gene is not confidently resolved. The CDR3 reads CASSPDRSYNEQFF. The sequenced DNA is TGTGCCAGCAGCCCGGACCGAAGCTACAATGAGCAGTTCTTC.